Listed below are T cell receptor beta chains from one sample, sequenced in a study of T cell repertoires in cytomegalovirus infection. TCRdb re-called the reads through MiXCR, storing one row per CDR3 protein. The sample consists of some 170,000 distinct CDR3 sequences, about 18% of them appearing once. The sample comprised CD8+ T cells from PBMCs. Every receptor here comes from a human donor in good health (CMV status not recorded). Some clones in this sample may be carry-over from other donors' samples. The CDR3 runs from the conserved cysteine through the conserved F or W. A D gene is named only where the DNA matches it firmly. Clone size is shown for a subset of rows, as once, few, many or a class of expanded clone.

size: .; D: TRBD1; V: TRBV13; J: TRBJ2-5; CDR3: CASSPGDSSARETQYF; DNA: TGTGCCAGCAGCCCCGGGGACAGCTCGGCTAGGGAGACCCAGTACTTC
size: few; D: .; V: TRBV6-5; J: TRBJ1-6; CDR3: CASSYLSGPLHF; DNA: TGTGCCAGCAGTTACCTCTCCGGACCACTCCACTTT
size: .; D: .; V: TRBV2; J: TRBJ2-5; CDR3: CASRRDTQETQYF; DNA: TGTGCCAGCAGGCGGGACACCCAAGAGACCCAGTACTTC
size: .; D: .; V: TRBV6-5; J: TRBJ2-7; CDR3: CASRSQVLHEQYF; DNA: TGTGCCAGCAGATCACAGGTTCTCCACGAGCAGTACTTC
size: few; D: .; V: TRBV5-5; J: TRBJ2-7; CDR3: CASSLEGGYEQYF; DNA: TGTGCCAGCAGCCTGGAAGGAGGGTACGAGCAGTACTTC
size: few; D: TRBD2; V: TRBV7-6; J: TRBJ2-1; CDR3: CASSIEGLAGGTSYNEQFF; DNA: TGTGCCAGCAGCATAGAGGGACTAGCGGGGGGGACCTCCTACAATGAGCAGTTCTTC
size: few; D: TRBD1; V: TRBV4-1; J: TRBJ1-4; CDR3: CASSHGQELTAEKLFF; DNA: TGCGCCAGCAGCCATGGACAGGAGTTAACGGCAGAAAAACTGTTTTTT
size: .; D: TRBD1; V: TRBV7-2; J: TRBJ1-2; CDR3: CASSLGDRAPYGYTF; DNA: TGTGCCAGCAGCTTAGGGGACAGGGCTCCCTATGGCTACACCTTC
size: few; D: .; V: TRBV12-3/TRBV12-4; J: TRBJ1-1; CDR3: CASSLESVTGLVTEAFF; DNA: TGTGCCAGCAGTTTAGAGTCTGTGACAGGCCTGGTCACTGAAGCTTTCTTT
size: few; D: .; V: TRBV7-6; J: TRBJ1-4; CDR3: CASSVSAGEKLFF; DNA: TGTGCCAGCAGTGTCTCGGCGGGGGAAAAACTGTTTTTT
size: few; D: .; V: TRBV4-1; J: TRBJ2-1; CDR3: CASSQDLTGFEQFF; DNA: TGCGCCAGCAGCCAAGACCTGACAGGTTTTGAGCAGTTCTTC
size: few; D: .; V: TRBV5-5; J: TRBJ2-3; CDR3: CASSFATALTDTQYF; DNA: TGTGCCAGCAGCTTTGCAACAGCCCTCACAGATACGCAGTATTTT
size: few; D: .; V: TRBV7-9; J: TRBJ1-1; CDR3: CASSLPDTEAFF; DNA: TGTGCCAGCAGCTTACCCGACACTGAAGCTTTCTTT
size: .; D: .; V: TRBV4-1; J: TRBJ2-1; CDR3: CASSQGLGGYYNEQFF; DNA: TGCGCCAGCAGCCAAGGACTAGGGGGATACTACAATGAGCAGTTCTTC
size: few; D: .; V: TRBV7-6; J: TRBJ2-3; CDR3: CASSLWSSRGGDTQYF; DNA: TGTGCCAGCAGCTTGTGGTCGAGCAGGGGCGGAGATACGCAGTATTTT
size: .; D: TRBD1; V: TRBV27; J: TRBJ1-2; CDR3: CASSLSGTGAYGYTF; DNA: TGTGCCAGCAGTCTTAGTGGGACAGGGGCGTATGGCTACACCTTC